This is a list of T cell receptor beta chains from one sample in a study of T cell responses to AZD1222 COVID-19 vaccine. Measured with immunoSEQ multiplex PCR; TCRdb has only the in-frame clones, and not every one. This table holds roughly 120,000 clones, approximately 86% found once. Sequenced material: peripheral blood, taken 28 days after the second AZD1222 dose. These receptors were taken from an adult who received the AZD1222 COVID-19 vaccine. The CDR3 runs from the conserved cysteine through the conserved F or W. A D gene is named only where the DNA matches it firmly. The size field is filled for only some rows; it gives once, few, many or a size class.

TRBV7-9,TRBJ1-2,.,.,TGTGCCGACAAGTCCCCCTATGGCTACACCTTC,CADKSPYGYTF
TRBV30,TRBJ1-6,.,.,TGTGCCTGGAGCGGCTTGGTTTCACCCCTCCACTTT,CAWSGLVSPLHF
TRBV5-1,TRBJ2-3,.,TRBD2,TGCGCCAGCGTCGGACTAGCGGGGAGCACAGATACGCAGTATTTT,CASVGLAGSTDTQYF
TRBV7-9,TRBJ1-1,.,TRBD1,TGTGCCAGCAGCTACAGGGGAATAGGGATCTCCTCGGACACTGAAGCTTTCTTT,CASSYRGIGISSDTEAFF
TRBV7-6,TRBJ1-3,.,.,TGTGCCAGCAGCTTACCCCTTTCGCAATCGGGAAACACCATATATTTT,CASSLPLSQSGNTIYF
TRBV6-8,TRBJ2-3,.,TRBD2,TGTGCCACCACTAGCGGGACATCGGGAGGAGATACGCAGTATTTT,CATTSGTSGGDTQYF
TRBV3-1/TRBV3-2,TRBJ2-7,.,TRBD2,TGTGCCAGTAATCCTAGCGGGGGGCGGGAGCAGTACTTC,CASNPSGGREQYF
TRBV29-1,TRBJ2-1,.,.,TGCAGCGTTGAGGGGACGGTTAATGAGCAGTTCTTC,CSVEGTVNEQFF
TRBV19,TRBJ2-1,few,.,TGTGCCAGTAGTATAGGGAACAGGGAGGATGAGCAGTTCTTC,CASSIGNREDEQFF
TRBV3-1/TRBV3-2,TRBJ1-2,.,.,TGTGCCAGCCGGGAGGGGGTCGGCTATGGCTACACCTTC,CASREGVGYGYTF
TRBV7-2,TRBJ1-1,.,TRBD1,TGTGCCAGCAGTACGGACAGGGTCTTAGAAGCTTTCTTT,CASSTDRVLEAFF
TRBV11-3,TRBJ2-7,.,TRBD1,TGTGCCAGCAGCCCTACAGGGGGCACCTACGAGCAGTACTTC,CASSPTGGTYEQYF
TRBV10-3,TRBJ1-4,.,.,TGTGCCATCGGGGGGGCTGGTAATGAAAAACTGTTTTTT,CAIGGAGNEKLFF
TRBV28,TRBJ1-1,.,.,TGTGCCAGCAGTCCCCAGACAGGCTACACTGAAGCTTTCTTT,CASSPQTGYTEAFF
TRBV7-2,TRBJ2-7,.,.,TGTGCCAGCAGCTTCTACCCAGGGGACTACGAGCAGTACTTC,CASSFYPGDYEQYF
TRBV5-6,TRBJ1-1,.,.,TGTGCCAGCAGACTCTTGAACACTGAAGCTTTCTTT,CASRLLNTEAFF
TRBV28,TRBJ1-2,.,.,TGTGCCAGCAGTTTGAGGGTAGCGTATGGCTACACCTTC,CASSLRVAYGYTF
TRBV10-3,TRBJ1-5,.,TRBD1,TGTGCCATCAGTATTACAGGGGGCGGTCAGCCCCAGCATTTT,CAISITGGGQPQHF
TRBV5-1,TRBJ1-6,.,TRBD1,TGCGCCAGCAGCGTATCCGGGACAGATAATTCACCCCTCCACTTT,CASSVSGTDNSPLHF
TRBV24-1,TRBJ2-2,.,.,TGTGCCACCAGTGATTTGGAGATGGGACAGAACACCGGGGAGCTGTTTTTT,CATSDLEMGQNTGELFF
TRBV28,TRBJ1-1,.,.,TGTGCCAGCAGTTTTCCCAGGGGCGTTACGAACACTGAAGCTTTCTTT,CASSFPRGVTNTEAFF
TRBV5-4,TRBJ1-4,.,TRBD1,TGTGCCAGCAGCCGAGGACAGGGGGCCGGATCTAATGAAAAACTGTTTTTT,CASSRGQGAGSNEKLFF
TRBV9,TRBJ2-7,.,.,TGTGCCAGCAGCGTAGGATCCACAGGGATCTACGAGCAGTACTTC,CASSVGSTGIYEQYF
TRBV28,TRBJ1-2,.,.,TGTGCCAGCAGTTTATCGGGGTTCTATGGCTACACCTTC,CASSLSGFYGYTF
TRBV5-4,TRBJ2-1,.,.,TGTGCCAGCACCAATAGCAGGGGAATTTACAATGAGCAGTTCTTC,CASTNSRGIYNEQFF
TRBV5-1,TRBJ2-7,once,.,TGCGCCAGCAGCTTTGACAGAACTTCCTACGAGCAGTACTTC,CASSFDRTSYEQYF
TRBV29-1,TRBJ1-4,once,TRBD1,TGCAGCGTTGTTTCAAGCCGGGACAGGGGAGAAAAACTGTTTTTT,CSVVSSRDRGEKLFF
TRBV9,TRBJ1-4,.,.,TGTGCCAGCAGCGAGACAGTTCTAAATGAAAAACTGTTTTTT,CASSETVLNEKLFF
TRBV4-3,TRBJ1-2,.,.,TGCGCCAGCAGCCAAGGCGACACTTCCTTTAACTATGGCTACACCTTC,CASSQGDTSFNYGYTF
TRBV7-2,TRBJ1-5,.,.,TGTGCCAGCAGCTTGGGCTGGGGTGGGAATCAGCCCCAGCATTTT,CASSLGWGGNQPQHF
TRBV19,TRBJ1-1,.,.,TGTGCCACCTCACCGGGACCCATGGCGAACACTGAAGCTTTCTTT,CATSPGPMANTEAFF
TRBV18,TRBJ1-1,.,TRBD1,TGTGCCAGCTCAACCTTTTGGACAGGGCGAGGCACTGAAGCTTTCTTT,CASSTFWTGRGTEAFF
TRBV2,TRBJ1-5,.,.,TGTGCCAGCAGGTACAATCAGCCCCAGCATTTT,CASRYNQPQHF
TRBV30,TRBJ2-7,.,.,TGTGCCTACCAGACAGACTCCTACGAGCAGTACTTC,CAYQTDSYEQYF
TRBV6-5,TRBJ1-2,.,.,TGTGCCAGCAGGAGGGGAGTGGGGAACTATGGCTACACCTTC,CASRRGVGNYGYTF
TRBV3-1/TRBV3-2,TRBJ2-2,.,.,TGTGCCAGCAGCCGAACCGGGGAGCTGTTTTTT,CASSRTGELFF
TRBV27,TRBJ1-2,.,TRBD1,TGTGCCAGCAGTTCTTTGGGACAGGGGGTTAACTATGGCTACACCTTC,CASSSLGQGVNYGYTF